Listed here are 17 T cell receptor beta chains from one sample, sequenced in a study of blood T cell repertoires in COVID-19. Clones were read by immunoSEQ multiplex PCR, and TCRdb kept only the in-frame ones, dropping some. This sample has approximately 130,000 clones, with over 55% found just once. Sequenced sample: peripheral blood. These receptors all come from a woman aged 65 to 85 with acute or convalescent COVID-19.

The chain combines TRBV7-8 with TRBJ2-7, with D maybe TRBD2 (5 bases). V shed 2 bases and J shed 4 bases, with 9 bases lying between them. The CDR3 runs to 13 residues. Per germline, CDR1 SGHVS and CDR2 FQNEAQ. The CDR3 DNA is TGTGCCAGCAGCTTATACGGGGAATACGAGCAGTACTTC. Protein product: CASSLYGEYEQYF.

Written as DNA, the CDR3 is TGTGCCATCAGTGGACAGGGAAGGGGCACCGGGGAGCTGTTTTTT. Residues: CAISGQGRGTGELFF. This chain joins TRBV10-3 and TRBJ2-2, with 7 bases aligning to TRBD1. CDR1 ENHRY and CDR2 SYGVKD come from the germline V gene. Losses at the gene ends were 4 bases for V and 4 bases for J; bases not matched to a gene: 6. CDR3 length: 15 amino acids.

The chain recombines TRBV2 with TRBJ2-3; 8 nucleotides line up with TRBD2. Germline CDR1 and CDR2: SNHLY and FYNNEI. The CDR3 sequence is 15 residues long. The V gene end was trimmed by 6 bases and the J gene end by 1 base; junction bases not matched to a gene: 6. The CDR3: CASSFGGAGTDTQYF. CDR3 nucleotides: TGTGCCAGCAGCTTCGGGGGGGCCGGCACAGATACGCAGTATTTT.

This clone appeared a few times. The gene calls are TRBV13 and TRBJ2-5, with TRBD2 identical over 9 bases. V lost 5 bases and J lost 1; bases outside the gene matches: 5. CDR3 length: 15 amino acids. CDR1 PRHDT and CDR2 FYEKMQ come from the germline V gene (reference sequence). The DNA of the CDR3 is TGTGCCAGCAGCCCCCGGCGGGGGGGCCAAGAGACCCAGTACTTC. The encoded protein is CASSPRRGGQETQYF.

The CDR3 DNA is TGTGCCAGCAGTTACGGAGACAGGGCCACAGATACGCAGTATTTT. Translated: CASSYGDRATDTQYF. V and J are TRBV6-2 or TRBV6-3 and TRBJ2-3; 7 nucleotides align to TRBD1. Trimming cost V 2 bases and J 2 bases; bases outside gene matches: 4. Looked up from germline, CDR1 is MNHEY and CDR2 is SVGEGT. This CDR3 has 15 residues.

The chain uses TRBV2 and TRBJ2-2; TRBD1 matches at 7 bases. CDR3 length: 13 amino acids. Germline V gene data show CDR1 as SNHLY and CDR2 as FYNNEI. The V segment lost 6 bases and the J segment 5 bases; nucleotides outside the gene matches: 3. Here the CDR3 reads CASRTQGTGELFF. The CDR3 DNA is TGTGCCAGCAGGACACAGGGGACCGGGGAGCTGTTTTTT.

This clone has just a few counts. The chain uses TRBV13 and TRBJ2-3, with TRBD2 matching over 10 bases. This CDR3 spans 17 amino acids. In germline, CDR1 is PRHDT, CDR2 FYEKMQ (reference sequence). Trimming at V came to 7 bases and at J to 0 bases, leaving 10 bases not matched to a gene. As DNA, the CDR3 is TGTGCCAGCAAGGCCCTAGCGGGAGAGCGAAGCACAGATACGCAGTATTTT. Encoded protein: CASKALAGERSTDTQYF.

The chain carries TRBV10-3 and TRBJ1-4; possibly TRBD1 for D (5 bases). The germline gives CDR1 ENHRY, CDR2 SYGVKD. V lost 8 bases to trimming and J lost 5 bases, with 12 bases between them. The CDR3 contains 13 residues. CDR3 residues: CAIGGAANEKLFF. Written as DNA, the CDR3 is TGTGCCATCGGAGGGGCGGCAAATGAAAAACTGTTTTTT.

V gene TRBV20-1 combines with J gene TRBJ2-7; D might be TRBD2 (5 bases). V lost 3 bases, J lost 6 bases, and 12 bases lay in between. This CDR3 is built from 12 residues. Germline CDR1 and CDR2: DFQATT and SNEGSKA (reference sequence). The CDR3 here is CSASNTGSEQYF. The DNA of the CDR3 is TGCAGTGCTAGTAACACGGGGAGCGAGCAGTACTTC.

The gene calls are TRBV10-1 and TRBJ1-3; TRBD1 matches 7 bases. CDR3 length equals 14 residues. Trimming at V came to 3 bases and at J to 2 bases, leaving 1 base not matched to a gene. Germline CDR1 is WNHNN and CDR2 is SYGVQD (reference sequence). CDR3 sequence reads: CASSDGQAGNTIYF. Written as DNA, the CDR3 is TGCGCCAGCAGTGACGGACAGGCTGGAAACACCATATATTTT.

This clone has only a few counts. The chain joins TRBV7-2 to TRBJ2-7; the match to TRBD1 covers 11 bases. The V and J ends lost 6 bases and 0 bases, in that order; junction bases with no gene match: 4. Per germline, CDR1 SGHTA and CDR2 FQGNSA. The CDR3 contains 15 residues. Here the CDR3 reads CASSYGTGGSYEQYF. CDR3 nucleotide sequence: TGTGCCAGCAGTTACGGGACAGGGGGCTCCTACGAGCAGTACTTC. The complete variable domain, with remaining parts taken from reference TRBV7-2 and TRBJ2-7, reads GAGVSQSPSNKVTEKGKDVELRCDPISGHTALYWYRQSLGQGLEFLIYFQGNSAPDKSGLPSDRFSAERTGGSVSTLTIQRTQQEDSAVYLCASSYGTGGSYEQYFGPGTRLTVT.

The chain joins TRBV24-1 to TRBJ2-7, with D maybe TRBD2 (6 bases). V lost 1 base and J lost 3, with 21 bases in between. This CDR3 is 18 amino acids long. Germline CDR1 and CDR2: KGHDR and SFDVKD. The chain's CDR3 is CATSDFYPGRRRVYEQYF. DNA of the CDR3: TGTGCCACCAGTGATTTCTACCCCGGGAGAAGGAGAGTCTACGAGCAGTACTTC.

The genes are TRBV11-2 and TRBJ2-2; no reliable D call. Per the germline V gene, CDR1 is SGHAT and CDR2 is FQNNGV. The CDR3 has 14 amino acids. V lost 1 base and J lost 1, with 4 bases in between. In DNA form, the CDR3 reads TGTGCCAGCAGCTTAGCCCTGAACACCGGGGAGCTGTTTTTT. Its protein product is CASSLALNTGELFF.

CDR3 sequence reads: CASSLEGANYGYTF. DNA for the CDR3: TGTGCCAGCAGTTTAGAGGGCGCGAACTATGGCTACACCTTC. The chain is built from TRBV28 and TRBJ1-2; D not certain. From germline, CDR1 is MDHEN and CDR2 SYDVKM. This CDR3 region has 14 residues. V was clipped by 2 bases and J by 2 bases, with 9 bases between them.

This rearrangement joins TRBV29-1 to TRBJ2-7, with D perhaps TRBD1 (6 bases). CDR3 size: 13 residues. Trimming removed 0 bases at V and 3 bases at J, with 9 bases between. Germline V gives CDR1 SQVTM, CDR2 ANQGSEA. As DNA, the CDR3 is TGCAGCGTTGAAGAGCAGGGGAACTACGAGCAGTACTTC. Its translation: CSVEEQGNYEQYF.

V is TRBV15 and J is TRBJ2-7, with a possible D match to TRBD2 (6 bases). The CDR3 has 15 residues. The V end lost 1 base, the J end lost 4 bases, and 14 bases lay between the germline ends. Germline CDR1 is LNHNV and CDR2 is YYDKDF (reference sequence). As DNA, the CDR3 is TGTGCCACCAGCAGAGGGGATGGCGCGGGGTACGAGCAGTACTTC. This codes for CATSRGDGAGYEQYF.

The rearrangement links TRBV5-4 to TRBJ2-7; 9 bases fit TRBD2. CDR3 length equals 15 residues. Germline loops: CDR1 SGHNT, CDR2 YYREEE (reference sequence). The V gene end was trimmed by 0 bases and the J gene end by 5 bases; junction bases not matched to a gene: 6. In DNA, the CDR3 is TGTGCCAGCAGCTTGGGTACTAGCGGGCGGGACGAGCAGTACTTC. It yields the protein CASSLGTSGRDEQYF.